The 8 T cell receptor beta chains in this list originate from one sample, sequenced in a study of T cells in Graves' hyperthyroidism and ophthalmopathy. Amplified TCR beta CDR3 regions came from RNA transcripts. During a first-round RT-PCR of the TCR CDR3, the HTBI primer set was used. Each CDR3 protein gets one entry after TCRdb re-called the multiplex PCR reads with MiXCR. This repertoire shows some 440,000 distinct CDR3 sequences, less than 20% found once; its top ten account for about 7.7%. The sample taken for sequencing was blood. The source is a woman in her late teens or twenties with Graves' hyperthyroidism.

The chain carries TRBV29-1 and TRBJ2-7, with 7 positions matching TRBD1. CDR3 length: 14 residues. Trimming at V came to 0 bases and at J to 5 bases, leaving 7 bases not matched to a gene. Germline V lookup: CDR1 SQVTM, CDR2 ANQGSEA. CDR3 nucleotide sequence: TGCAGCGTTGAAGATGGCAGGGGGTTCAACGAGCAGTACTTC. It specifies CSVEDGRGFNEQYF.

This clonotype was recorded at least ten times. The chain links TRBV30 to TRBJ2-2, with D possibly matching TRBD2 (5 bases). V lost 3 bases, J lost 7 bases, and 12 bases lay in between. CDR3 length equals 13 residues. Germline lookup yields CDR1 GTSNPN and CDR2 SVGIG (reference sequence). The CDR3 is CAWRSGSSGELFF. CDR3 coding DNA: TGTGCCTGGAGGAGTGGGAGTAGCGGGGAGCTGTTTTTT.

The chain links TRBV4-1 to TRBJ1-2; D is uncertain. Germline values: CDR1 MGHRA, CDR2 YSYEKL. This CDR3 is 14 amino acids long. V was shortened by 4 bases and J by 8 bases, with 17 bases between the two germline ends. CDR3: CASSPRATIGGYTF. Here the CDR3 DNA reads TGCGCCAGCAGCCCCCGCGCGACCATCGGGGGCTACACCTTC.

There are many counts of this clonotype. This chain uses TRBV12-3 or TRBV12-4 with TRBJ2-7; D unclear. This CDR3 has 15 amino acids. The ends were cut back, 3 bases at V and 1 base at J, with 13 bases in the middle. Here the CDR3 reads CASSFRAAYSYEQYF. CDR3 DNA: TGTGCCAGCAGTTTTCGGGCCGCATATTCCTACGAGCAGTACTTC.

This clonotype came up many times. The rearrangement uses TRBV12-3 or TRBV12-4 and TRBJ1-2; D call uncertain. Trimming took off 4 bases at V and 2 bases at J, with 20 bases between the two ends. This CDR3 is 17 amino acids long. In DNA, the CDR3 is TGTGCCAGCAGTTCAACGCCTCCCCGGACGGGGAACTATGGCTACACCTTC. Its translation is CASSSTPPRTGNYGYTF.

This clonotype was found many times. This sequence joins TRBV11-2 and TRBJ2-5; the D gene is possibly TRBD1 (5 bases). The germline V gene has CDR1 SGHAT and CDR2 FQNNGV. V dropped 5 bases and J dropped 0 bases, with 16 bases sitting between them. The CDR3 loop spans 16 amino acids. CDR3 loop: CASSQQVALNQETQYF. Here the CDR3 DNA reads TGTGCCAGCAGCCAACAGGTGGCCCTAAACCAAGAGACCCAGTACTTC.

With respect to this clonotype: This may arise from a read error, as a much more abundant clone is one base away. The chain uses TRBV5-6 and TRBJ1-4, with 8 bases matching TRBD1. The V gene's germline CDR1 is SGHDT and CDR2 YYEEEE. Trimming cost V 5 bases and J 3 bases; bases outside gene matches: 9. This CDR3 is 16 amino acids long. CDR3 region: CASSLTGAAANEKLFF. The CDR3 DNA is TGTGCCAGCAGTTTGACAGGGGCCGCGGCTAATGAAAAACTGTTTTTT.

This clonotype was detected only a few times. The chain carries TRBV7-2 and TRBJ1-1; the match to TRBD1 covers 8 bases. Per the germline V gene, CDR1 is SGHTA and CDR2 is FQGNSA. Trimming at V came to 3 bases and at J to 4 bases, leaving 22 bases not matched to a gene. There are 20 residues in the CDR3. CDR3 in amino acids: CASSFAVFPGQGAWITEAFF. CDR3 nucleotides: TGTGCCAGCAGCTTCGCAGTCTTTCCCGGACAGGGAGCGTGGATCACTGAAGCTTTCTTT.